A single sample gave rise to the 18 T cell receptor beta chains below, sequenced in a study of T cell repertoires in cytomegalovirus infection. MiXCR was run by TCRdb on the reads, yielding one entry per CDR3 protein. The sample consists of a few hundred thousand distinct CDR3 sequences, roughly a third of them appearing once. Their antigen targets remain unknown. The sample in question was cultured PBMCs, obtained from culture after CMV antigen stimulation. The receptor set was obtained from a human donor in good health (CMV status not recorded). Some clones in this sample may be carry-over from other donors' samples.

This clonotype has a count of ten or more. The chain recombines TRBV7-2 with TRBJ2-5, with TRBD2 matching over 7 bases. The CDR3 consists of 18 residues. Per germline, CDR1 SGHTA and CDR2 FQGNSA. The V segment lost 1 base and the J segment 5 bases; nucleotides outside the gene matches: 16. The CDR3 DNA follows: TGTGCCAGCAGCTTAGAATTTGGTAGTCTAGCGGTGAGGGAGACCCAGTACTTC. Its translation is CASSLEFGSLAVRETQYF.

This clonotype occurred a few times. The V and J genes are TRBV30 and TRBJ1-2, with 8 bases matching TRBD1. V lost 6 bases and J lost 0; bases outside the gene matches: 6. Per the germline V gene, CDR1 is GTSNPN and CDR2 is SVGIG (reference sequence). The CDR3 is made up of 14 amino acids. The CDR3 nucleotides read TGTGCCTGTAGGGACAGGACCGCTAACTATGGCTACACCTTC. As protein: CACRDRTANYGYTF.

The chain joins TRBV27 to TRBJ2-2; no clear D. V was cut by 3 bases and J by 5 bases, with 4 bases left in between. CDR1 is MNHEY, CDR2 SMNVEV, per germline (reference sequence). This CDR3 comprises 12 residues. The CDR3 spells CASSFQTGELFF. The CDR3 nucleotides are TGTGCCAGCAGTTTCCAGACCGGGGAGCTGTTTTTT.

This clonotype was seen only a few times. V gene TRBV3-1 combines with J gene TRBJ2-2, with 11 nucleotides matching TRBD1. The ends lost 0 bases at V and 4 bases at J; junction bases unmatched: 7. Germline V gives CDR1 LGHDT, CDR2 YNNKEL (reference sequence). The CDR3 runs 18 residues. The CDR3 region has the DNA TGTGCCAGCAGCCAAGATCTTGTCGGGACAGGGGGCACCGGGGAGCTGTTTTTT. The encoded protein is CASSQDLVGTGGTGELFF.

The chain uses TRBV20-1 and TRBJ2-7; perhaps D is TRBD1 or TRBD2 (5 bases each). Germline CDR1 DFQATT, CDR2 SNEGSKA (reference sequence). With 6 bases removed from V and 0 bases from J, the gap between germline ends came to 15 bases. This CDR3 has 14 amino acids. The CDR3 sequence is CSAANRRSSYEQYF. DNA for the CDR3: TGCAGTGCCGCAAACAGGAGGAGCTCCTACGAGCAGTACTTC.

This chain connects TRBV7-2 to TRBJ2-7, with 10 bases lining up with TRBD1. The CDR3 sequence is 14 residues long. The germline gives CDR1 SGHTA, CDR2 FQGNSA. With V trimmed by 4 bases and J by 6 bases, 6 bases remained unmatched. CDR3 sequence reads: CASSSRQGAGEQYF. CDR3 coding DNA: TGTGCCAGCAGCTCAAGACAGGGGGCCGGCGAGCAGTACTTC.

This clonotype was picked up many times. The chain recombines TRBV7-2 with TRBJ2-1; 7 bases are a match to TRBD2. V was clipped by 6 bases and J by 0 bases; unmatched bases: 5. This CDR3 has 15 amino acids. Germline CDR1 is SGHTA and CDR2 is FQGNSA. The CDR3 loop is CASSLGGGSYNEQFF. The CDR3 nucleotides are TGTGCCAGCAGTCTTGGCGGGGGCTCCTACAATGAGCAGTTCTTC.

This clonotype was observed a handful of times. The rearrangement links TRBV9 to TRBJ1-2; TRBD1 is a possible D gene (5 bases). This CDR3 region has 14 residues. Germline values: CDR1 SGDLS, CDR2 YYNGEE. V gave up 4 bases and J gave up 6 bases, with 16 bases separating them. The CDR3: CASSPMGGLNGYTF. The CDR3 DNA reads TGTGCCAGCAGCCCAATGGGGGGGTTGAATGGCTACACCTTC.

This clonotype was counted a few times. V usage is TRBV6-5 and J usage is TRBJ1-3; TRBD1 matches at 8 bases. This CDR3 is 19 amino acids long. J was trimmed by 2 bases and V by 6 bases; bases with no gene match: 18. Germline-derived CDR1 and CDR2 are MNHEY and SVGAGI. For the CDR3, the DNA is TGTGCCAGCAGCCCGTTGTTTGGATCAGGGGGCTCAACTGGAAACACCATATATTTT. Protein product: CASSPLFGSGGSTGNTIYF.

The chain uses TRBV11-2 and TRBJ2-7; TRBD2 agrees at 10 bases. The CDR3 has 15 amino acids. V dropped 1 base and J dropped 0; count of bases not matched to a gene: 0. Per germline, CDR1 SGHAT and CDR2 FQNNGV. The CDR3 DNA reads as TGTGCCAGCAGCTTAGCTAGCGGGGGCTCCTACGAGCAGTACTTC. It encodes CASSLASGGSYEQYF.

The chain uses TRBV7-6 and TRBJ2-1; the match to TRBD2 covers 8 bases. The J segment lost 3 bases and the V segment lost 1 base, leaving 11 bases of the junction unmatched. The CDR3 loop spans 18 amino acids. CDR1 is SGHVS, CDR2 FNYEAQ, per germline. CDR3 protein: CASSLESASGGNYNEQFF. CDR3 DNA sequence: TGTGCCAGCAGCTTAGAGTCTGCCAGCGGGGGTAACTACAATGAGCAGTTCTTC.

J is TRBJ1-6 and V is TRBV19, with TRBD1 matching 10 bases. Looked up from germline, CDR1 is LNHDA and CDR2 is SQIVND (reference sequence). CDR3 length: 17 amino acids. Trimming removed 1 base from V and 7 bases from J; junction bases left unmatched: 7. CDR3 in DNA: TGTGCCAGTAGTATAGGAGGGACAGGGGCACAAAATTCACCCCTCCACTTT. It yields the protein CASSIGGTGAQNSPLHF.

This clonotype was detected many times. The genes are TRBV7-2 and TRBJ1-1, with D tentatively TRBD1 (5 bases). The V gene's germline CDR1 is SGHTA and CDR2 FQGNSA. Trimming shortened V by 5 bases and J by 10 bases, and 17 bases separated the two germline ends. The CDR3 is made up of 13 amino acids. The CDR3 region has the DNA TGTGCCAGCAGCCTGGGACTAGTAGACGGAGCTTTCTTT. Its translation: CASSLGLVDGAFF. Looking up the rest from reference TRBV7-2 and TRBJ1-1 gives the full variable domain: GAGVSQSPSNKVTEKGKDVELRCDPISGHTALYWYRQSLGQGLEFLIYFQGNSAPDKSGLPSDRFSAERTGGSVSTLTIQRTQQEDSAVYLCASSLGLVDGAFFGQGTRLTVV.

This clonotype came up many times. The rearrangement joins TRBV7-9 to TRBJ2-2; D possibly corresponds to TRBD2 (5 bases). CDR1 and CDR2 (germline): SEHNR, FQNEAQ (reference sequence). The V end lost 4 bases, the J end lost 6 bases, and 15 bases lay between the germline ends. CDR3 length: 15 amino acids. The CDR3, as DNA: TGTGCCAGCAGCTCGCCGACTACCCGATCCGGGGAGCTGTTTTTT. Residues: CASSSPTTRSGELFF.

The rearrangement uses TRBV12-3 or TRBV12-4 and TRBJ1-2; the D is unclear. The CDR3 loop spans 16 amino acids. V lost 5 bases and J lost 2, with 18 bases in between. The DNA of the CDR3 is TGTGCCAGCAGTCTGGGCCAGATAACAAAGAACTATGGCTACACCTTC. The encoded protein is CASSLGQITKNYGYTF.

Many counts were recorded for this clonotype. CDR3: CASSRAGTTNVRSYNEQFF. CDR3 in DNA: TGTGCCAGCAGCAGAGCCGGGACTACCAACGTTCGCTCCTACAATGAGCAGTTCTTC. The chain joins TRBV7-2 to TRBJ2-1; 7 bases fit TRBD2. V dropped 5 bases and J dropped 0; count of bases not matched to a gene: 16. Germline assignment: CDR1 SGHTA and CDR2 FQGNSA. CDR3 length: 19 residues.

The chain carries TRBV6-2 or TRBV6-3 and TRBJ2-2; the match to TRBD2 covers 8 bases. There are 15 residues in the CDR3. CDR1 is MNHEY, CDR2 SVGEGT, per germline. Germline trimming cut 7 bases from V and 1 base from J; bases unmatched to any gene: 5. The CDR3 DNA sequence: TGTGCCAGCACACGGACTAGCCTGAACACCGGGGAGCTGTTTTTT. Translating it yields CASTRTSLNTGELFF.

The sample holds a few counts of this clonotype. DNA of the CDR3: TGTGCCAGCAGCTCTATGCTCAATGAGCAGTTCTTC. Translated, it gives CASSSMLNEQFF. This chain uses TRBV7-9 with TRBJ2-1; D is unresolved. The germline V and J ends were trimmed by 4 bases and 6 bases, with 7 bases remaining between them. The CDR3 length is 12 residues. From germline, CDR1 is SEHNR and CDR2 FQNEAQ (reference sequence).